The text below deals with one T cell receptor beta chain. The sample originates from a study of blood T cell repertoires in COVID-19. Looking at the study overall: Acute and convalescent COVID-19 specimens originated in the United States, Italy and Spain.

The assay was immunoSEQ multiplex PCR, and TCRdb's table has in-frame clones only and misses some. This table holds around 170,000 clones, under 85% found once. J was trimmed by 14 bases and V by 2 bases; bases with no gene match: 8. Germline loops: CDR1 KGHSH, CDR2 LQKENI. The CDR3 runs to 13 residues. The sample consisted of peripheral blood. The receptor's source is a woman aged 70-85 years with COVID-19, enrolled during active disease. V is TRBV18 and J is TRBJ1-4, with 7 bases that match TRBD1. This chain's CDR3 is CASSPGEDRTLFF. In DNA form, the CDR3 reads TGTGCCAGCTCACCAGGAGAGGACAGGACCCTGTTTTTT.